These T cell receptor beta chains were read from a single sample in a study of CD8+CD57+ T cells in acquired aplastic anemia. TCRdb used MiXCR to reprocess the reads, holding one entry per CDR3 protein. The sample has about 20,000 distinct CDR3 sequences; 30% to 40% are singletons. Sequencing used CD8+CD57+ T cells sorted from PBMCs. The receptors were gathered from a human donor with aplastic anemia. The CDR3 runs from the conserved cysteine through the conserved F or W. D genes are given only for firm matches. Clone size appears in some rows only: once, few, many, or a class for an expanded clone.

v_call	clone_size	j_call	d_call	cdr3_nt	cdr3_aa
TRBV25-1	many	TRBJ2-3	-	TGTGCCAGCAGTGAATTTGGCGACACGCAGTATTTT	CASSEFGDTQYF
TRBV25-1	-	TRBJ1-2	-	TGTGCCAGCAGTGATCGGGCGGACTATGGCTACACCTTC	CASSDRADYGYTF
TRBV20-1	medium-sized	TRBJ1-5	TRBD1	TGCAGTGCGACCGGGACAGGGGAGGTTCAGCCCCAGCATTTT	CSATGTGEVQPQHF
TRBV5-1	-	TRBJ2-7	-	TGCGCCAGCAGAAGGGACTACGAGCAGTACTTC	CASRRDYEQYF
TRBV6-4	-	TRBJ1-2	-	TGTGCCAGCAGTGACTCGCGGGGAGGGCATGGCTACACCTTC	CASSDSRGGHGYTF
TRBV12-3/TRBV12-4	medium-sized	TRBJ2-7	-	TGTGCCAGCAGCCCCGGGACGTCCTACGAGCAGTACTTC	CASSPGTSYEQYF
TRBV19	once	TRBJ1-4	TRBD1	TGTGCCAGTAGTATCGGACAGGGCCTACCTAAACTGTTTTTT	CASSIGQGLPKLFF
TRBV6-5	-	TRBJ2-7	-	TGTGCCAGCAGTCCCTGGGCCTCCTACGAGCAGTACTTC	CASSPWASYEQYF
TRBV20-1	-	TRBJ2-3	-	TGCAGTGCTAGAGATCCCCCCCCCACCCGGACGCGGGGCACAGATACGCAGTATTTT	CSARDPPPTRTRGTDTQYF
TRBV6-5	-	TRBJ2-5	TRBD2	TGTGCCAGCAGTTACGGTTTCACCGGGGGGAGTGAGACCCAGTACTTC	CASSYGFTGGSETQYF
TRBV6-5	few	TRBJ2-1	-	TGTGCCACCTCTAACAGGCAGAGCTCCTACAATGAGCAGTTCTTC	CATSNRQSSYNEQFF
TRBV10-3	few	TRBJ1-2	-	TGTGCCATCAGTGAGTCTTGGGTAGGGAAGGGCTACACCTTC	CAISESWVGKGYTF
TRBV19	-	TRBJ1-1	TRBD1	TGTGCCAGTACCTTAGGACAGGGGGCATCTGAAGCTTTCTTT	CASTLGQGASEAFF
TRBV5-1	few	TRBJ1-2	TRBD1	TGCGCCAGCAGCCCCAAGGGGGCTCGGGGCTACACCTTC	CASSPKGARGYTF
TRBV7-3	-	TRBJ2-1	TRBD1	TGTGCCAGCAGCTTTTCACAGGGGAATGAGCAGTTCTTC	CASSFSQGNEQFF
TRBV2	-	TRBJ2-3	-	TGTGCCAGCAGTAAACTCGAGGATACGCAGTATTTT	CASSKLEDTQYF
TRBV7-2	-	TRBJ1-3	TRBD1	TGTGCCAGCAGTCCCCAGCAGGGGGCAACCTACTCTGGAAACACCATATATTTT	CASSPQQGATYSGNTIYF
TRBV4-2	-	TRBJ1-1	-	TGTGCCAGCAGCCAAAACACAGGGTCGGGCACTGAAGCTTTCTTT	CASSQNTGSGTEAFF
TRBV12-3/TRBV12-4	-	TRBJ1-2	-	TGTGCCAGCAGTTTGGCGGGGGACGATGGCTACACCTTC	CASSLAGDDGYTF
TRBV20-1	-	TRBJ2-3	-	TGCAGTGCTAGAGCCCCGGGGCTGTGGGAGTATTTT	CSARAPGLWEYF
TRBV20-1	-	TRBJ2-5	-	TGCAGTGCTAGAGATCCCCCCGTTAGCGGGACAGCTTCAGAGACCCAGTACTTC	CSARDPPVSGTASETQYF
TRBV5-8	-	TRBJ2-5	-	TGTGCCAGCAGCTTGGGGGGCCTGGAGACCCAGTACTTC	CASSLGGLETQYF
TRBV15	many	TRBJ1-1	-	TGTGCCACCAGCAGAGATCCGGGGCCTGAAGCTTTCTTT	CATSRDPGPEAFF
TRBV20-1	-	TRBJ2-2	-	TGCAGTGCGCGGACTGGACCCGGGGAGCTGTTTTTT	CSARTGPGELFF
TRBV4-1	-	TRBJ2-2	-	TGCGCCAGCAGCCAAGAGACTAGTGCCGCGGGCACCGGGGAGCTGTTTTTT	CASSQETSAAGTGELFF
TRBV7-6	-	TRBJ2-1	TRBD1	TGTGCCAGCAGCTTAGCCGGGACAGGGGTTGAGCAGTTCTTC	CASSLAGTGVEQFF
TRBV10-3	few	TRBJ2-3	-	TGTGCCATCAGCGAACAGGACGGTATCACAGATACGCAGTATTTT	CAISEQDGITDTQYF
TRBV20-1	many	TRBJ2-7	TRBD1	TGCAGTGCAATAAAAAGGGACAGGGGGCCCTACGAGCAGTACTTC	CSAIKRDRGPYEQYF
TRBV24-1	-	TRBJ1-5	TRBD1	TGTGCCACCAGTGCCGGGACAGGGGGTCAGCCCCAGCATTTT	CATSAGTGGQPQHF
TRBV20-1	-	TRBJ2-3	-	TGCAGTGCTAGAGGTTTGAGGAGAAACACAGATACGCAGTATTTT	CSARGLRRNTDTQYF
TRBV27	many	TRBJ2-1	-	TGTGCCAGCAGTTGGATGAGCCACAATGAGCAGTTCTTC	CASSWMSHNEQFF
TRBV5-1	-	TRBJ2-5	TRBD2	TGCGCCAGCAGCCCCACACTAGCGGGGGGGGAGACCCAGTACTTC	CASSPTLAGGETQYF
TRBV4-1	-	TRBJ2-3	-	TGCGCCAGCAACCAAGGGGGGGGTACCACAGATACGCAGTATTTT	CASNQGGGTTDTQYF
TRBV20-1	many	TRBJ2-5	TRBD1	TGCAGCGCCAGGGACAGAGCGCAAGAGACCCAGTACTTC	CSARDRAQETQYF
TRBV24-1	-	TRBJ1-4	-	TGTGCCACCACGAGGGGCAGGGGAGAAAAACTGTTTTTT	CATTRGRGEKLFF
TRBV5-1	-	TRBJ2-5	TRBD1	TGCGCCAGCAGCTTGGTAACAGGGGGAGAGACCCAGTACTTC	CASSLVTGGETQYF
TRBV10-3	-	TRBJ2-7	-	TGTGCCATCAGTGAGTACCCCGACATGGAGCAGTACTTC	CAISEYPDMEQYF
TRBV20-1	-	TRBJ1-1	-	TGCAGTGCAGGGCGGGCGGGGCTACGGACTGAAGCTTTCTTT	CSAGRAGLRTEAFF
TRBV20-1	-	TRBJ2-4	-	TGCAGTGCTATAGGCCCCCTAGCCAAAAACATTCAGTACTTC	CSAIGPLAKNIQYF
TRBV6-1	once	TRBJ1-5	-	TGTGCCAGCAGCGGGGGTTTACGGCAGCCCCAGCATTTT	CASSGGLRQPQHF
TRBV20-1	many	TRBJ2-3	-	TGCAGTGCCAATCCCCGGCTAGATACGCAGTATTTT	CSANPRLDTQYF
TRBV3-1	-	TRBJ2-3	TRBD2	TGTGCCAGCAGCCCTAGAGCGGGAGGGCCGACAGATACGCAGTATTTT	CASSPRAGGPTDTQYF
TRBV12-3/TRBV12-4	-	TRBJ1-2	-	TGTGCCAGCAGTTTCCAGGGTAATCTTCTCTTCAACTATGGCTACACCTTC	CASSFQGNLLFNYGYTF